The sequence of this TCR beta chain was determined in a study of T cells in localized non-small cell lung cancer. Study observations and caveats: In adjacent lung, a median roughly 58 of the top 100 tumor clones were found.

Turning to this clone: Its cognate antigen is unknown.

Profiling relied on immunoSEQ multiplex PCR, and the TCRdb table lists in-frame clones only, not all of them. The table has 20,000 to 30,000 clones, roughly 80% seen once. Trimming removed 0 bases at V and 3 bases at J, with 18 bases between. Germline-derived CDR1 and CDR2 are MDHEN and SYDVKM. The CDR3 contains 17 residues. The chain employs TRBV28 and TRBJ2-7; D is ambiguous. This sequence was found in a man aged 40 to 75 with stage III squamous cell lung carcinoma. The source material was peripheral blood, sampled before any cancer treatment. Here the CDR3 reads CASSLWSISTAVYEQYF. DNA for the CDR3: TGTGCCAGCAGTTTATGGAGCATCTCAACTGCCGTCTACGAGCAGTACTTC.